Presented here are 27 T cell receptor beta chains from one specimen sequenced in a study of graft-versus-host responses after intestinal transplantation. Their antigens remain unidentified. Clones were sequenced by immunoSEQ multiplex PCR, and TCRdb holds only the in-frame ones, with some missing. The repertoire consists of over 100,000 clones, with 85% to 95% occurring once and the leading ten covering roughly 1.2%. The source was unstimulated CD8+ T cells sorted from spleen or lymph node cells, collected before transplant. The receptor source for this set is a human donor who was the organ donor for an intestinal transplant.

This clone was detected only once. The rearrangement links TRBV30 to TRBJ2-1; the D is unclear. V was pared by 4 bases and J by 2 bases, with 9 bases between. CDR1 is GTSNPN and CDR2 is SVGIG in the germline V gene (reference sequence). The CDR3 sequence is 13 residues long. This CDR3 reads CAWNAGPYNEQFF. The CDR3 DNA reads as TGTGCCTGGAATGCCGGACCCTACAATGAGCAGTTCTTC.

This chain links TRBV5-1 with TRBJ1-2; D is perhaps TRBD1 (5 bases). CDR1 is SGHRS and CDR2 is YFSETQ in the germline V gene. V lost 3 bases, J lost 6 bases, and 15 bases lay in between. The CDR3 loop spans 14 amino acids. CDR3 DNA: TGCGCCAGCAGCTGGCTTCAGGGCCGGCATGGCTACACCTTC. Residues: CASSWLQGRHGYTF.

With respect to this clone: Other DNA sequences from this sample encode an identical CDR3 as well. J is TRBJ2-7 and V is TRBV29-1, with D perhaps matching TRBD1 or TRBD2 (6 bases each). Germline CDR1 SQVTM, CDR2 ANQGSEA. Trimming took 4 bases from V and 1 from J, leaving 11 bases between them. CDR3 size: 13 residues. CDR3: CSVGGGRSYEQYF. The CDR3 DNA is TGCAGCGTTGGAGGGGGGAGATCCTACGAGCAGTACTTC.

This chain links TRBV10-3 with TRBJ1-1; TRBD1 might be the D (5 bases). This CDR3 contains 14 residues. Germline CDR1 is ENHRY and CDR2 is SYGVKD. The V end was cut by 7 bases, the J end by 6 bases, with 18 bases between. The CDR3 loop is CAITSRDSRPEAFF. Here the CDR3 DNA reads TGTGCCATCACTTCCCGGGACTCCAGACCTGAAGCTTTCTTT.

The chain recombines TRBV6-5 with TRBJ2-7, with 9 bases aligning to TRBD2. In germline, CDR1 is MNHEY, CDR2 SVGAGI. V trimming: 5 bases; J trimming: 2 bases; junction bases outside the gene matches: 4. CDR3 size: 14 residues. Here the CDR3 reads CASSMGLAPYEQYF. CDR3 DNA sequence: TGTGCCAGCAGTATGGGACTAGCTCCCTACGAGCAGTACTTC.

J is TRBJ2-1 and V is TRBV19; possibly TRBD2 for D (5 bases). From germline, CDR1 is LNHDA and CDR2 SQIVND (reference sequence). The CDR3 is made up of 17 amino acids. Trimming pared 0 bases from V and 4 bases from J, leaving 16 bases between. The CDR3, as DNA: TGTGCCAGTAGTATAGATCTGGGCGGACTTACATACAATGAGCAGTTCTTC. Its translation: CASSIDLGGLTYNEQFF.

This chain joins TRBV2 and TRBJ1-5; maybe TRBD1 (6 bases). Germline loops: CDR1 SNHLY, CDR2 FYNNEI. The CDR3 spans 16 residues. V lost 5 bases and J 0 bases, leaving 14 bases between the germline ends. The CDR3 bases are TGTGCCAGCAGTTCGGACAGCTGGTATAGCAATCAGCCCCAGCATTTT. Translated, it gives CASSSDSWYSNQPQHF.

This sequence joins TRBV19 and TRBJ1-1; a possible D gene is TRBD1 (6 bases). The length of the CDR3 is 14 residues. V dropped 7 bases and J dropped 2 bases, with 14 bases sitting between them. From germline, CDR1 is LNHDA and CDR2 SQIVND (reference sequence). This CDR3 reads CASTLGGPNTEAFF. The CDR3 coding sequence is TGTGCCAGTACCTTGGGGGGCCCCAACACTGAAGCTTTCTTT.

The chain carries TRBV4-2 and TRBJ1-3; D unresolved. The CDR3 covers 16 residues. V shed 0 bases and J shed 0 bases, with 9 bases lying between them. Germline V gene sequence: CDR1 LGHNA, CDR2 YNFKEQ. The DNA for the CDR3 is TGTGCCAGCAGCCAAGAACCCCTTCCCTCTGGAAACACCATATATTTT. Amino acid sequence: CASSQEPLPSGNTIYF.

The rearrangement joins TRBV4-1 to TRBJ2-7, with D possibly matching TRBD2 (6 bases). This CDR3 spans 14 amino acids. Germline CDR1 is MGHRA and CDR2 is YSYEKL. V dropped 0 bases and J dropped 5 bases, with 11 bases sitting between them. Here the CDR3 DNA reads TGCGCCAGCAGCCAAGATCCCGGGGGAGACGAGCAGTACTTC. Protein product: CASSQDPGGDEQYF.

This rearrangement joins TRBV4-1 to TRBJ2-2; unclear D gene. The CDR3 has 14 residues. V was cut by 1 base and J by 4 bases, with 7 bases left in between. Germline V lookup: CDR1 MGHRA, CDR2 YSYEKL. The CDR3: CASSQVGLTGELFF. CDR3 nucleotides: TGCGCCAGCAGCCAAGTGGGCCTCACCGGGGAGCTGTTTTTT.

This clone showed up just once. The rearrangement links TRBV5-1 to TRBJ2-7, with TRBD2 matching over 7 bases. The CDR3 spans 14 residues. Germline CDR1 SGHRS, CDR2 YFSETQ. Trimming removed 5 bases from V and 2 bases from J; junction bases left unmatched: 7. CDR3 region: CASRGEAGAYEQYF. CDR3 bases: TGCGCCAGCAGAGGAGAGGCGGGAGCCTACGAGCAGTACTTC.

The chain has TRBV30 and TRBJ2-1; 8 nucleotides align to TRBD2. Germline CDR1 reads GTSNPN; CDR2 reads SVGIG (reference sequence). J gave up 12 bases and V 2 bases, and 3 bases lay outside the gene matches. This CDR3 comprises 11 residues. CDR3 in amino acids: CAWSRGGGQFF. CDR3 sequence (DNA): TGTGCCTGGAGTCGGGGGGGCGGGCAGTTCTTC.

V is TRBV27 and J is TRBJ1-5, with 8 positions matching TRBD1. Germline trimming cut 6 bases from V and 7 bases from J; bases unmatched to any gene: 5. The CDR3 loop spans 13 amino acids. The germline V gene has CDR1 MNHEY and CDR2 SMNVEV (reference sequence). CDR3 loop: CASRAGGGQPQHF. In DNA, the CDR3 is TGTGCCAGCAGAGCAGGGGGCGGGCAGCCCCAGCATTTT.

The V and J genes are TRBV28 and TRBJ1-3; 7 nucleotides align to TRBD1. The V and J ends lost 2 bases and 4 bases, in that order; junction bases with no gene match: 11. The CDR3 extends over 17 amino acids. CDR1 MDHEN and CDR2 SYDVKM come from the germline V gene. The DNA for the CDR3 is TGTGCCAGCAGTTTACCAACGACAGGGTTCAAAGGAAACACCATATATTTT. Its translation: CASSLPTTGFKGNTIYF.

The chain recombines TRBV10-1 with TRBJ2-5, with 9 bases identical to TRBD2. The V gene's germline CDR1 is WNHNN and CDR2 SYGVQD (reference sequence). The CDR3 length is 19 residues. V shed 0 bases, J shed 4 bases, and the junction held 15 bases outside the gene matches. CDR3 nucleotide sequence: TGCGCCAGCAGTGAGTCGTATGAAGCTAGCGGGATTTTCTCAGAGACCCAGTACTTC. Encoded protein: CASSESYEASGIFSETQYF.

The rearrangement uses TRBV4-1 and TRBJ2-1; weak D call: TRBD2 (5 bases). The CDR3 extends over 16 amino acids. Trimming stripped 0 bases from V and 8 bases from J, with 17 bases between. Per the germline V gene, CDR1 is MGHRA and CDR2 is YSYEKL. The CDR3 spells CASSQDKASTRDEQFF. The CDR3 DNA is TGCGCCAGCAGCCAAGATAAGGCTAGCACCCGGGATGAGCAGTTCTTC.

Of note for this clone: Other DNA variants within this sample encode the same CDR3. The rearrangement uses TRBV7-7 and TRBJ2-2; D call uncertain. Germline CDR1 reads SSHAT; CDR2 reads FNYEAQ (reference sequence). The CDR3 consists of 12 residues. Trimming stripped 3 bases from V and 4 bases from J, with 3 bases between. This chain's CDR3 is CASSFGTGELFF. CDR3 bases: TGTGCCAGCAGCTTTGGCACCGGGGAGCTGTTTTTT. Supplemented by reference TRBV7-7 and TRBJ2-2, the full variable domain reads GAGVSQSPRYKVTKRGQDVTLRCDPISSHATLYWYQQALGQGPEFLTYFNYEAQPDKSGLPSDRFSAERPEGSISTLTIQRTEQRDSAMYRCASSFGTGELFFGEGSRLTVL.

This rearrangement joins TRBV7-9 to TRBJ2-5; D is unresolved. V was clipped by 6 bases and J by 5 bases, with 10 bases between them. This CDR3 is built from 12 residues. Looked up from germline, CDR1 is SEHNR and CDR2 is FQNEAQ (reference sequence). The DNA of the CDR3 is TGTGCCAGCAGTCTAGTGCGGGAGACCCAGTACTTC. Protein sequence: CASSLVRETQYF.

V gene TRBV9 combines with J gene TRBJ1-5; possible D gene TRBD1, 5 bases. Per germline, CDR1 SGDLS and CDR2 YYNGEE. V was trimmed by 5 bases and J by 0 bases, leaving 9 bases between them. CDR3 length: 14 amino acids. CDR3 in amino acids: CASSDSYSNQPQHF. CDR3 sequence (DNA): TGTGCCAGCAGTGACAGCTATAGCAATCAGCCCCAGCATTTT.

The chain links TRBV19 to TRBJ1-2; D is uncertain. Germline V gene lookup returns CDR1 LNHDA and CDR2 SQIVND (reference sequence). V was clipped by 3 bases and J by 0 bases, with 11 bases between them. CDR3 length: 15 residues. CDR3 nucleotide sequence: TGTGCCAGTAGTATGCGTCCGACTACTAACTATGGCTACACCTTC. Protein product: CASSMRPTTNYGYTF.

The gene calls are TRBV2 and TRBJ2-2; D is possibly TRBD2 (6 bases). Germline CDR1 and CDR2: SNHLY and FYNNEI. The CDR3 contains 17 residues. The V and J ends lost 4 bases and 2 bases respectively, with 17 bases between them. CDR3 residues: CASSGVLAEGNTGELFF. CDR3 nucleotides: TGTGCCAGCAGTGGTGTTTTAGCGGAGGGAAACACCGGGGAGCTGTTTTTT.

This clone is termed medium-sized (0.01 to 0.1%). The chain carries TRBV4-1 and TRBJ2-5; 11 nucleotides align to TRBD2. Germline values: CDR1 MGHRA, CDR2 YSYEKL. V lost 3 bases, J lost 4 bases, and 10 bases stayed unmatched. This CDR3 spans 17 amino acids. In DNA form, the CDR3 reads TGCGCCAGCAGCCAGGAAGTAGCGGGAGGGCCAGGAGAGACCCAGTACTTC. Translated, it gives CASSQEVAGGPGETQYF.

Comments on this clone: Sequence at one end of the junction differs from germline and may be a read error. The CDR3 sequence is CASSQEGDNEKLFF. The CDR3 nucleotides are TGTGCCAGCAGCCAAGAGGGTGATAATGAAAAACTGTTTTTT. The chain joins TRBV4-1 to TRBJ1-4, with unresolved D. The CDR3 consists of 14 residues. CDR1 and CDR2 (germline): MGHRA, YSYEKL.

In this sample, this clone turned up once. The chain joins TRBV5-5 to TRBJ1-1, with TRBD1 matching 8 bases. Trimming at V came to 4 bases and at J to 0 bases, leaving 11 bases not matched to a gene. Germline CDR1 is SGHKS and CDR2 is YYEKEE (reference sequence). This CDR3 is 17 amino acids long. The CDR3 protein is CASSLGTGLHLNTEAFF. CDR3 coding DNA: TGTGCCAGCAGCCTGGGGACAGGTTTGCACCTGAACACTGAAGCTTTCTTT. Full variable domain (outside the CDR3, taken from reference TRBV5-5 and TRBJ1-1): DAGVTQSPTHLIKTRGQQVTLRCSPISGHKSVSWYQQVLGQGPQFIFQYYEKEERGRGNFPDRFSARQFPNYSSELNVNALLLGDSALYLCASSLGTGLHLNTEAFFGQGTRLTVV.

The V and J genes are TRBV7-8 and TRBJ2-3; D perhaps matches TRBD2 (7 bases). Between the trimmed V and J ends, which lost 3 bases and 4 bases, there was a span of 32 bases. Germline lookup yields CDR1 SGHVS and CDR2 FQNEAQ. The CDR3 loop spans 21 amino acids. This CDR3 reads CASSLHRVADELALNADTQYF. The CDR3 DNA reads TGTGCCAGCAGCTTGCACAGGGTCGCCGACGAACTAGCGCTGAACGCAGATACGCAGTATTTT.

The V call is TRBV4-3, the J call TRBJ2-7; unclear D gene. Germline CDR1 is LGHNA and CDR2 is YSLEER. CDR3 size: 14 residues. V lost 3 bases to trimming and J lost 0 bases, with 9 bases between them. The CDR3 loop is CASSQSITSYEQYF. Written as DNA, the CDR3 is TGCGCCAGCAGCCAGAGCATTACCTCCTACGAGCAGTACTTC.